Ten or more counts support the clone carrying this TCR beta chain. Its matching antigen is unknown. This sample was included in a study of tumor and adjacent non-tumor tissue in lung cancer. Looking at the study overall: Stage I to III disease affected 10 men and roughly five women aged about 31 to 80. About 4.17 million productive TCRbeta reads were obtained per sample on average. Study-wide results and limits: In normal lung, the top 100 clones were significantly more dominant than in tumor. Shorter survival was associated with higher TCR diversity in tumors.

Three rounds of nested PCR, following a modified ARM-PCR protocol, produced the TCRbeta library. TCRdb re-called the multiplex PCR reads with MiXCR, one entry per CDR3 protein. The table includes around 57,000 distinct CDR3 sequences, about 61% detected once. CDR3 length: 15 residues. From germline, CDR1 is SGHNT and CDR2 YYREEE (reference sequence). V shed 0 bases and J 5 bases; nucleotides not matched to a gene: 7. The template was RNA from unsorted bulk tissue. The normal lung tissue was taken more than 3 cm from the tumor edge. Specimen: distant non-tumor lung tissue. This receptor was obtained from an older man with non-small cell lung cancer. The chain recombines TRBV5-4 with TRBJ1-2; 7 bases fit TRBD1. CDR3 coding DNA: TGTGCCAGCAGCTTGGCCGGCCAGGGGGGGTATGGCTACACCTTC. This translates into CASSLAGQGGYGYTF.